This is a list of T cell receptor beta chains from one sample in a study of T cell repertoires in cytomegalovirus infection. TCRdb recomputed calls from the reads with MiXCR, one row per CDR3 protein. Of roughly 150,000 distinct CDR3 sequences listed, about a fifth are singletons. For these TCRs, the target antigens are not known. The starting material was CD8+ T cells from cultured PBMCs, obtained from culture after CMV antigen stimulation. These receptor sequences come from a human donor in good health (CMV status not recorded). Some clones in this sample may be carry-over from other donors' samples. The CDR3 runs from the conserved cysteine through the conserved F or W. D genes are given only for firm matches. Clone size is not always given. Where it is, it says once, few, many or a class for expanded clones.

clone size | D gene | J gene | CDR3 length | V gene | CDR3 DNA | CDR3 protein
- | - | TRBJ1-1 | 12 | TRBV7-9 | TGTGCCAGCAGCGTACAGGGTCTAGAAGCTTTCTTT | CASSVQGLEAFF
- | TRBD1 | TRBJ1-1 | 15 | TRBV6-1 | TGTGCCAGCAGTGAAGTGGGAGACAGGGTGTCTGAAGCTTTCTTT | CASSEVGDRVSEAFF
few | - | TRBJ1-3 | 13 | TRBV12-3/TRBV12-4 | TGTGCCAGCAGTTCGGAAGTTGGAAACTCCATATATTTT | CASSSEVGNSIYF
few | TRBD1 | TRBJ2-4 | 17 | TRBV7-8 | TGTGCCAGCAGCCCAAGAACCGGGACAGATGGCAAAAACATTCAGTACTTC | CASSPRTGTDGKNIQYF
few | - | TRBJ2-1 | 14 | TRBV10-2 | TGCGCCAGCAGTGAGTACCTTTCGCACGATGAGCAGTTCTTC | CASSEYLSHDEQFF
- | TRBD2 | TRBJ2-1 | 14 | TRBV7-2 | TGTGCCAGCAGCTTAGTCAAGCGGGGGAATGAGCAGTTCTTC | CASSLVKRGNEQFF
few | - | TRBJ2-7 | 15 | TRBV7-2 | TGTGCCAGCAGCTTAGTGGTGGGGGGCTCCTACGAGCAGTACTTC | CASSLVVGGSYEQYF
- | TRBD1 | TRBJ1-6 | 15 | TRBV7-3 | TGTGCCAGCAGCTCTATAGGACAGGGAAATTCACCCCTCCACTTT | CASSSIGQGNSPLHF
- | TRBD2 | TRBJ2-3 | 18 | TRBV11-2 | TGTGCCAGCAGCTTAGATCTGGGCGGGGGGGCCGTAGCAGATACGCAGTATTTT | CASSLDLGGGAVADTQYF
- | - | TRBJ1-1 | 11 | TRBV2 | TGTGCCAGCCCTCGAGGGGCTGAAGCTTTCTTT | CASPRGAEAFF
few | - | TRBJ1-1 | 15 | TRBV4-1 | TGCGCCAGCAGCCAAGATGGGTGGGGAAACACTGAAGCTTTCTTT | CASSQDGWGNTEAFF
- | - | TRBJ2-5 | 15 | TRBV5-1 | TGCGCCAGCAGCTTGACAGACCGGTCACAAGAGACCCAGTACTTC | CASSLTDRSQETQYF
- | TRBD1 | TRBJ2-2 | 17 | TRBV12-3/TRBV12-4 | TGTGCCAGCAGCCGACGGGGACAGGGTGAGAACACCGGGGAGCTGTTTTTT | CASSRRGQGENTGELFF
many | TRBD1 | TRBJ1-2 | 16 | TRBV27 | TGTGCCAGCAGTTTCGGGTCTTCAGGGGGCGCAGGTGGCTACACCTTC | CASSFGSSGGAGGYTF
- | - | TRBJ1-1 | 16 | TRBV4-2 | TGTGCCAGCAGCCAAGAGTGGACCAGGGCGAACACTGAAGCTTTCTTT | CASSQEWTRANTEAFF
few | TRBD1 | TRBJ1-1 | 11 | TRBV6-6 | TGTGCCAGTGGACAGGGCACTGAAGCTTTCTTT | CASGQGTEAFF
- | - | TRBJ1-6 | 13 | TRBV12-3/TRBV12-4 | TGTGCCAGCAGTTTAGGGACCCACTCACCCCTCCACTTT | CASSLGTHSPLHF
- | - | TRBJ1-2 | 13 | TRBV29-1 | TGCAGCGTTGACCGCGGGACACTGAATGGCTACACCTTC | CSVDRGTLNGYTF
- | - | TRBJ2-7 | 11 | TRBV27 | TGTGCCACCGGCAGGGAGTACGAGCAGTACTTC | CATGREYEQYF
few | TRBD2 | TRBJ2-1 | 18 | TRBV12-3/TRBV12-4 | TGTGCCAGCAGTCCCCAGCTTTGGGAGGCTAGCGGATACAATGAGCAGTTCTTC | CASSPQLWEASGYNEQFF
- | - | TRBJ1-2 | 13 | TRBV7-6 | TGTGCCAGCAGCTTACAGGGTAACTATGGCTACACCTTC | CASSLQGNYGYTF
- | TRBD1 | TRBJ2-1 | 15 | TRBV7-8 | TGTGCCAGCAGCTTCGGGACAGACTCCTACAATGAGCAGTTCTTC | CASSFGTDSYNEQFF
- | - | TRBJ1-2 | 12 | TRBV12-3/TRBV12-4 | TGTGCCAGCAGTTTAGGAAACCCGGGCTACACCTTC | CASSLGNPGYTF
few | TRBD2 | TRBJ2-1 | 16 | TRBV6-2/TRBV6-3 | TGTGCCAGCAGCCAAGGGACTAGCGGCTCCTACAATGAGCAGTTCTTC | CASSQGTSGSYNEQFF
- | TRBD1 | TRBJ2-1 | 15 | TRBV7-2 | TGTGCCAGCAGCTCGACAGGGACCCTCTACAATGAGCAGTTCTTC | CASSSTGTLYNEQFF
few | - | TRBJ2-1 | 11 | TRBV6-6 | TGTGCCATCCAGGGGTACAATGAGCAGTTCTTC | CAIQGYNEQFF
- | - | TRBJ1-4 | 16 | TRBV7-4 | TGTGCCACCTCACTCATCGGACAGCCCGGAGATGAAAAACTGTTTTTT | CATSLIGQPGDEKLFF
- | - | TRBJ1-1 | 14 | TRBV24-1 | TGTGCCACCAGTGATGGGGGTAGTTTCACTGAAGCTTTCTTT | CATSDGGSFTEAFF
few | TRBD2 | TRBJ2-3 | 17 | TRBV20-1 | TGCAGTGCTAGAGACCAACTAGCGGGGATTGTCACAGATACGCAGTATTTT | CSARDQLAGIVTDTQYF
few | TRBD1 | TRBJ2-2 | 16 | TRBV28 | TGTGCCAGCAGTCCGATGGGACAGGGATCCACCGGGGAGCTGTTTTTT | CASSPMGQGSTGELFF
- | - | TRBJ2-7 | 16 | TRBV27 | TGTGCCAGCAGTCTCTCAGGGGGGGACTACCACTACGAGCAGTACTTC | CASSLSGGDYHYEQYF
- | TRBD1 | TRBJ1-5 | 15 | TRBV7-2 | TGTGCCAGCAGCGCCCGGACAGGGAGCAATCAGCCCCAGCATTTT | CASSARTGSNQPQHF
once | - | TRBJ1-4 | 16 | TRBV9 | TGTGCCAGCAGCGCAGGGTGGGGCTCCTCCTCGGAAAAACTGTTTTTT | CASSAGWGSSSEKLFF
- | - | TRBJ2-1 | 17 | TRBV7-7 | TGTGCCAGCAGCCCAAATCGTCTAAACCTCTCCTACAATGAGCAGTTCTTC | CASSPNRLNLSYNEQFF
- | TRBD1 | TRBJ1-6 | 12 | TRBV6-6 | TGTGCCAGCGGACAGGGAAATTCACCCCTCCACTTT | CASGQGNSPLHF
few | TRBD1 | TRBJ2-3 | 17 | TRBV6-2/TRBV6-3 | TGTGCCAGCAGACCTACCCGGGACAGAACTAGCACAGATACGCAGTATTTT | CASRPTRDRTSTDTQYF
many | - | TRBJ2-1 | 14 | TRBV5-8 | TGTGCCAGCAGCTTGGGGGGCGCCTACAATGAGCAGTTCTTC | CASSLGGAYNEQFF
few | - | TRBJ2-7 | 14 | TRBV7-2 | TGTGCCAGCAGCTCCCTCCGGGGGACGAACGAGCAGTACTTC | CASSSLRGTNEQYF
- | - | TRBJ2-2 | 13 | TRBV7-9 | TGTGCCAGCGGGGCGGATTACACCGGGGAGCTGTTTTTT | CASGADYTGELFF
few | - | TRBJ1-1 | 12 | TRBV7-2 | TGTGCTCAAGGAGAGGCACACACTGAAGCTTTCTTT | CAQGEAHTEAFF
few | - | TRBJ1-5 | 13 | TRBV7-9 | TGTGCCAGCAGCTCCAGGGGAGATCAGCCCCAGCATTTT | CASSSRGDQPQHF
- | - | TRBJ1-1 | 13 | TRBV9 | TGTGCCAGCAGCCCATGGACGGTTGCTGAAGCTTTCTTT | CASSPWTVAEAFF
- | TRBD1 | TRBJ2-4 | 14 | TRBV12-3/TRBV12-4 | TGTGCCAGCAGCCTACAGGGGGCCGGAAACATTCAGTACTTC | CASSLQGAGNIQYF
few | TRBD1 | TRBJ2-1 | 16 | TRBV6-6 | TGTGCCAGCAGTTACTCGGTGGGGACAGGGGACCATGAGCAGTTCTTC | CASSYSVGTGDHEQFF
- | - | TRBJ2-3 | 13 | TRBV7-2 | TGTGCCAGCACCTCCGGGCACACAGATACGCAGTATTTT | CASTSGHTDTQYF
- | - | TRBJ2-1 | 17 | TRBV7-2 | TGTGCCAGCAGCAGTTATGGGGGACTCCCACCAAACAATGAGCAGTTCTTC | CASSSYGGLPPNNEQFF
few | TRBD1 | TRBJ1-1 | 15 | TRBV7-8 | TGTGCCAGCAGCGGCACCGGGACAGCGAACACTGAAGCTTTCTTT | CASSGTGTANTEAFF
few | TRBD2 | TRBJ2-1 | 16 | TRBV9 | TGTGCCAGCAGCGTAGTAAGCGGGGGGTGGGGGGGTGAGCAGTTCTTC | CASSVVSGGWGGEQFF
few | TRBD1 | TRBJ2-7 | 16 | TRBV28 | TGTGCCAGCAGTCGGACAGGGGCAGACCTACCCTACGAGCAGTACTTC | CASSRTGADLPYEQYF
few | - | TRBJ2-1 | 14 | TRBV14 | TGTGCCAGCAGCCATTCAGGGTCCTACAATGAGCAGTTCTTC | CASSHSGSYNEQFF
- | - | TRBJ2-3 | 14 | TRBV7-2 | TGTGCCAGCTCGGGGGGCAGAAGGACAGATACGCAGTATTTT | CASSGGRRTDTQYF
- | - | TRBJ2-2 | 13 | TRBV12-3/TRBV12-4 | TGTGCCAGCAGCTACATGAGCCCCGGGGAGCTGTTTTTT | CASSYMSPGELFF
few | TRBD1 | TRBJ1-5 | 15 | TRBV7-2 | TGTGCCAGCAGCTTAGCGGACAGGGTGTGGCAGCCCCAGCATTTT | CASSLADRVWQPQHF
- | - | TRBJ1-5 | 13 | TRBV2 | TGTGCCAGCAGGAACATAGGGGGTCAGCCCCAGCATTTT | CASRNIGGQPQHF
few | - | TRBJ2-7 | 15 | TRBV7-6 | TGTGCCAGCAGCGGACATGGTAGATTCCCCTACGAGCAGTACTTC | CASSGHGRFPYEQYF
- | TRBD1 | TRBJ2-7 | 16 | TRBV7-9 | TGTGCCAGCAGCACGCATCGGGACAGGACCTCTTACGAGCAGTACTTC | CASSTHRDRTSYEQYF
- | - | TRBJ1-5 | 14 | TRBV10-3 | TGTGCCATCAGTGAGCTAGGGGAAGACCAGCCCCAGCATTTT | CAISELGEDQPQHF